This record concerns one T cell receptor (beta chain) sequence. The data derive from a study of shared clonotypes between healthy human individuals. TCRdb's copy holds only in-frame clones and misses some; the assay was immunoSEQ multiplex PCR. This table has about a million clones, approximately 72% appearing once. The CDR3 is 14 residues long. CDR1 and CDR2 (germline): MNHEY, SMNVEV (reference sequence). The V gene lost 0 bases and the J gene lost 7 bases, with 12 bases spanning the gap. The sample consisted of memory CD4+ T cells sorted from blood. Indicated subset: CD45RA-negative fraction. The rearrangement joins TRBV27 to TRBJ1-1; no firm D call. The origin of this receptor is a man between 18 and 35 years old in good health. In DNA form, the CDR3 reads TGTGCCAGCAGTTTATCACAAGGTTGGGGTGAAGCTTTCTTT. This translates into CASSLSQGWGEAFF.